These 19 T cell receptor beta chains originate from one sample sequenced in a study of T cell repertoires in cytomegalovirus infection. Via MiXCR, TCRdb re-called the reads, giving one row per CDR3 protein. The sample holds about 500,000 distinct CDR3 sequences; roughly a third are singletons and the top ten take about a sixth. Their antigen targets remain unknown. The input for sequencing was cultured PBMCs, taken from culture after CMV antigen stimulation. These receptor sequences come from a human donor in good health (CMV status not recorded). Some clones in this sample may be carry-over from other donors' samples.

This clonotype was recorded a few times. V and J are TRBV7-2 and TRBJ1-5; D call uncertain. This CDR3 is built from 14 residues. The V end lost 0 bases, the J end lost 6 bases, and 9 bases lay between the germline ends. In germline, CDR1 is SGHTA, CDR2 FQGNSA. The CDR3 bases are TGTGCCAGCAGCTTAGCGCGAGACGTTCAGCCCCAGCATTTT. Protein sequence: CASSLARDVQPQHF.

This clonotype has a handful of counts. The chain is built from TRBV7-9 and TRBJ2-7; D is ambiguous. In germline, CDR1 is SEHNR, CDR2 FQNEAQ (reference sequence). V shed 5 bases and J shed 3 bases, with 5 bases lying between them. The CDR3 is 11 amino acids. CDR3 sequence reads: CASSLNYEQYV. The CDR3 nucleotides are TGTGCCAGCAGCCTCAACTACGAGCAGTACGTC.

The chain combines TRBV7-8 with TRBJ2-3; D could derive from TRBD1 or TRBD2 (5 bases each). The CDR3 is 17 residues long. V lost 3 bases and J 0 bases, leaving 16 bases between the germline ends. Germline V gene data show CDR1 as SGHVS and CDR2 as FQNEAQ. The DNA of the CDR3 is TGTGCCAGCAGCTTTAGAGGGGAAACATCTAGCACAGATACGCAGTATTTT. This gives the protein CASSFRGETSSTDTQYF.

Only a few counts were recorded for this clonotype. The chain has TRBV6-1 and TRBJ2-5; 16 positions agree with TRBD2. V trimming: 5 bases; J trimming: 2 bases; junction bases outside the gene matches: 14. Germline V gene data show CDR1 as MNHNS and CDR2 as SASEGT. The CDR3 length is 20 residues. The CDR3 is CASSRTPGLAGGPPQETQYF. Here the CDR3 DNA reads TGTGCCAGCAGTAGAACACCGGGACTAGCGGGAGGGCCCCCGCAAGAGACCCAGTACTTC.

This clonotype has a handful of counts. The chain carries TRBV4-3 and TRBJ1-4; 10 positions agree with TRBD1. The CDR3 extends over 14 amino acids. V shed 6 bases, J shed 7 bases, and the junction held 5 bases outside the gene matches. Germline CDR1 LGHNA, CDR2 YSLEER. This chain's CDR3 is CASSYGTGVEKLFF. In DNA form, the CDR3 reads TGCGCCAGCAGTTATGGGACAGGGGTTGAAAAACTGTTTTTT.

CDR3 loop: CASSIAGQGWNSPLHF. For the CDR3, the DNA is TGTGCCAGTAGTATCGCCGGACAGGGATGGAATTCACCCCTCCACTTT. V is TRBV19 and J is TRBJ1-6, with 8 bases that match TRBD1. This CDR3 contains 16 residues. The V segment lost 3 bases and the J segment 7 bases; nucleotides outside the gene matches: 8. The germline V gene encodes CDR1 LNHDA and CDR2 SQIVND (reference sequence).

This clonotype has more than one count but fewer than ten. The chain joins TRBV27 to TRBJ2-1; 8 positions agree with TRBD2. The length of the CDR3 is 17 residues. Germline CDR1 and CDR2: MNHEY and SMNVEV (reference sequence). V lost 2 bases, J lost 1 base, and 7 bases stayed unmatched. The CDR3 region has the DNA TGTGCCAGCAGTTTAGGGGCTAGCGGGCCTTCCTACAATGAGCAGTTCTTC. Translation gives CASSLGASGPSYNEQFF.

DNA of the CDR3: TGTGCCAGCAGCTTGGGAGGGAACAATCAGCCCCAGCATTTT. It codes for CASSLGGNNQPQHF. V usage is TRBV11-2 and J usage is TRBJ1-5; no clear D. CDR1 is SGHAT and CDR2 is FQNNGV in the germline V gene. This CDR3 is 14 amino acids long. Trimming removed 3 bases from V and 3 bases from J, with 9 bases in between.

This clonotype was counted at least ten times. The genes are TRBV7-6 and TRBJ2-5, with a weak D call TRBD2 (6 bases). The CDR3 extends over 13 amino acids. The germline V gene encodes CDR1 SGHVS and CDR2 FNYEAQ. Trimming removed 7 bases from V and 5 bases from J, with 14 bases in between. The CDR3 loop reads CASTSGGRETQYF. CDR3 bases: TGTGCCAGCACTTCCGGGGGTCGGGAGACCCAGTACTTC. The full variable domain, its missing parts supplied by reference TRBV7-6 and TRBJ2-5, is GAGVSQSPRYKVTKRGQDVALRCDPISGHVSLYWYRQALGQGPEFLTYFNYEAQQDKSGLPNDRFSAERPEGSISTLTIQRTEQRDSAMYRCASTSGGRETQYFGPGTRLLVL.

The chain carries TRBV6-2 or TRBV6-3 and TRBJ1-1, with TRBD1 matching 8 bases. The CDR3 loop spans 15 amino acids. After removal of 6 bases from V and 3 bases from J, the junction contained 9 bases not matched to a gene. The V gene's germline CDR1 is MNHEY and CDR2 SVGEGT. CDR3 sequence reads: CASSRYLDRDTEAFF. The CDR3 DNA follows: TGTGCCAGCAGCCGCTATTTGGACAGGGACACTGAAGCTTTCTTT.

Here the CDR3 DNA reads TGTGCCAGCAGCCCACGGGCGGGTGCAACTAATGAAAAACTGTTTTTT. This codes for CASSPRAGATNEKLFF. This chain uses TRBV7-6 with TRBJ1-4; the D is unclear. The CDR3 is 16 amino acids. Trimming shortened V by 5 bases and J by 0 bases, and 13 bases separated the two germline ends. CDR1 is SGHVS and CDR2 is FNYEAQ in the germline V gene.

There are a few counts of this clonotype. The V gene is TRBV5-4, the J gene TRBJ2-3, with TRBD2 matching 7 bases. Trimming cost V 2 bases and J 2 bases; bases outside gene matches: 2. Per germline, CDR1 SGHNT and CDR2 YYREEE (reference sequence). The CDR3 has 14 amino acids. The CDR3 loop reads CASSLGTNTDTQYF. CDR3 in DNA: TGTGCCAGCAGCTTAGGGACTAACACAGATACGCAGTATTTT.

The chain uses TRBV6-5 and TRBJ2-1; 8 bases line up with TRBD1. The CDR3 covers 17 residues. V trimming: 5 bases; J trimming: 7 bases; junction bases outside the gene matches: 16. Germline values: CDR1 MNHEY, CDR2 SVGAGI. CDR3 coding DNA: TGTGCCAGCAGTAGACCCTCGGTTGGACAGGGAGTGAATGAGCAGTTCTTC. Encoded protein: CASSRPSVGQGVNEQFF.

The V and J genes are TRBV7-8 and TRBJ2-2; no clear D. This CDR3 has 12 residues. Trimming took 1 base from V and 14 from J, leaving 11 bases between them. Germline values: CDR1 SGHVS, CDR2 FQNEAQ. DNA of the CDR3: TGTGCCAGCAGCTTAGAGGCTGGATCCCTGTTTTTT. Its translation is CASSLEAGSLFF. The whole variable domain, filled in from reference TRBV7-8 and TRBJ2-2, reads GAGVSQSPRYKVAKRGQDVALRCDPISGHVSLFWYQQALGQGPEFLTYFQNEAQLDKSGLPSDRFFAERPEGSVSTLKIQRTQQEDSAVYLCASSLEAGSLFFGEGSRLTVL.

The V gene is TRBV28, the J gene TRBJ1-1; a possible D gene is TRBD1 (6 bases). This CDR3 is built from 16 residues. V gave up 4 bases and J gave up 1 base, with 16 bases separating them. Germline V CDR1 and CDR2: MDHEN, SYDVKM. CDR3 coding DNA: TGTGCCAGCAGTTCGAGGGGGGGGGCTCCGAACACTGAAGCTTTCTTT. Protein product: CASSSRGGAPNTEAFF.

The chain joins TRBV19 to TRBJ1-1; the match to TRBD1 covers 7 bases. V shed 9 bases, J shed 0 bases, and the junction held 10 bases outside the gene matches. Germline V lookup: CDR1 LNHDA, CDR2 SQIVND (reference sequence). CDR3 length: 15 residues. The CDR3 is CASLGEGTVNTEAFF. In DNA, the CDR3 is TGTGCCAGCCTAGGGGAGGGGACAGTGAACACTGAAGCTTTCTTT.

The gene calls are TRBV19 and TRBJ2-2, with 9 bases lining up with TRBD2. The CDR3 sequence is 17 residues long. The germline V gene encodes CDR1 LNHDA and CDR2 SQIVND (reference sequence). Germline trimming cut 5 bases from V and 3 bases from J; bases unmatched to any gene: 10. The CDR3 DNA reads TGTGCCAGTAGTCCGGCGTTAGCGGGAGTGCACACCGGGGAGCTGTTTTTT. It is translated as CASSPALAGVHTGELFF. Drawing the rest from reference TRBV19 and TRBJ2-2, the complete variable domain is DGGITQSPKYLFRKEGQNVTLSCEQNLNHDAMYWYRQDPGQGLRLIYYSQIVNDFQKGDIAEGYSVSREKKESFPLTVTSAQKNPTAFYLCASSPALAGVHTGELFFGEGSRLTVL.

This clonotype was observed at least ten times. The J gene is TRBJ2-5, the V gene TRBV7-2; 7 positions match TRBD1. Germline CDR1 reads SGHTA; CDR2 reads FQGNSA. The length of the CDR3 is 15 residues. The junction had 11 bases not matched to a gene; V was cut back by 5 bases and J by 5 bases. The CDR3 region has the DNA TGTGCCAGCAGCCGAAGGGGGCCTGGTTCTGAGACCCAGTACTTC. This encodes CASSRRGPGSETQYF.

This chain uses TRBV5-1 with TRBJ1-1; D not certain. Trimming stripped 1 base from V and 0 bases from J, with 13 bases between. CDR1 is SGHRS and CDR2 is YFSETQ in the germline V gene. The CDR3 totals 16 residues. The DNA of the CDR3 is TGCGCCAGCAGCTTGCGGGGAGTGGGAATGAACACTGAAGCTTTCTTT. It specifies CASSLRGVGMNTEAFF.